This T cell receptor (beta chain) comes out of a study of blood T cell repertoires in COVID-19. Study details: COVID-19 samples, acute and convalescent, were from the United States, Italy and Spain. Sample material is recorded as cDNA or gDNA derived from T cells, B-cell-depleted T cells, or PBMCs.

This clone has just a few counts. Germline CDR1 SGHRS, CDR2 YFSETQ. The CDR3 is made up of 16 amino acids. Trimming removed 0 bases from V and 8 bases from J; junction bases left unmatched: 8. The data were produced by immunoSEQ multiplex PCR, yet TCRdb's version contains in-frame clones alone and is incomplete. The sample shows about 250,000 clones, 70% to 90% of them seen only once. V is TRBV5-1 and J is TRBJ1-4; TRBD1 agrees at 9 bases. Sequenced material: peripheral blood. This TCR was sampled from a man between 45 and 60 years old with COVID-19, enrolled during active disease. The CDR3 DNA reads as TGCGCCAGCAGCTTGGCTCGGACAGGGGTGAACGAAAAACTGTTTTTT. Translated, it gives CASSLARTGVNEKLFF.